The 28 T cell receptor beta chains below all came from one sample that was sequenced in a study of graft-versus-host responses after intestinal transplantation. Using immunoSEQ multiplex PCR, the repertoire was profiled, and TCRdb retains in-frame clones only, with some absent. The top ten clones hold more than 8.5% of a sample with several thousand clones, nearly 85% of them seen once. The graft tissue was processed, and this released both intraepithelial and lamina propria lymphocytes. The starting material was ileum tissue, obtained approximately 120 days after transplant. The receptors here all came from a human patient who received an intestinal transplant, so some T cells may come from the graft donor.

DNA for the CDR3: TGTGCCAGCTCGGCCGGGACGGTCTCCTACGAGCAGTACTTC. Its translation is CASSAGTVSYEQYF. The gene calls are TRBV18 and TRBJ2-7; D may correspond to TRBD1 or TRBD2 (5 bases each). Germline V CDR1 and CDR2: KGHSH, LQKENI. V dropped 6 bases and J dropped 0 bases, with 12 bases sitting between them. This CDR3 has 14 residues. Complete variable domain (other parts from reference TRBV18 and TRBJ2-7): NAGVMQNPRHLVRRRGQEARLRCSPMKGHSHVYWYRQLPEEGLKFMVYLQKENIIDESGMPKERFSAEFPKEGPSILRIQQVVRGDSAAYFCASSAGTVSYEQYFGPGTRLTVT.

This chain joins TRBV27 and TRBJ2-1; D might be TRBD1 (5 bases). Deletions cut 4 bases from V and 4 bases from J, with 17 bases between. Germline CDR1 MNHEY, CDR2 SMNVEV (reference sequence). This CDR3 comprises 16 residues. In DNA form, the CDR3 reads TGTGCCAGCAGTTCGCCCAACACAGGTTCTTACAATGAGCAGTTCTTC. It is translated as CASSSPNTGSYNEQFF.

This chain links TRBV9 with TRBJ2-5; tentatively, D is TRBD2 (5 bases). The CDR3 sequence is 15 residues long. The V gene lost 4 bases and the J gene lost 5 bases, with 18 bases spanning the gap. Germline loops: CDR1 SGDLS, CDR2 YYNGEE. CDR3 amino acids: CASSKQAGVGETQYF. CDR3 sequence (DNA): TGTGCCAGCAGCAAACAAGCCGGGGTAGGGGAGACCCAGTACTTC.

V usage is TRBV5-1 and J usage is TRBJ1-1; TRBD1 matches 9 bases. Germline V CDR1 and CDR2: SGHRS, YFSETQ. The V segment lost 1 base and the J segment 4 bases; nucleotides outside the gene matches: 5. The CDR3 sequence is 15 residues long. In DNA, the CDR3 is TGCGCCAGCAGCTTGCACTCGGGACAGGGCACTGAAGCTTTCTTT. It encodes CASSLHSGQGTEAFF.

The V call is TRBV4-1, the J call TRBJ2-7; D may correspond to TRBD1 or TRBD2 (5 bases each). The V gene lost 6 bases and the J gene lost 1 base, with 19 bases spanning the gap. Germline V gene lookup returns CDR1 MGHRA and CDR2 YSYEKL. This CDR3 is 16 amino acids long. CDR3 protein: CASRPSASGTSYEQYF. CDR3 DNA sequence: TGCGCCAGCAGACCCTCCGCGTCGGGGACGTCCTACGAGCAGTACTTC.

The V call is TRBV6-6, the J call TRBJ1-4; no definite D call. The V gene lost 7 bases and the J gene lost 8 bases, with 17 bases spanning the gap. The germline V gene encodes CDR1 MNHNY and CDR2 SVGAGI (reference sequence). This CDR3 region has 14 residues. CDR3 nucleotide sequence: TGTGCCAGCACAAGGACGCCGGGCTACGAAAAACTGTTTTTT. Its protein product is CASTRTPGYEKLFF.

This chain links TRBV7-3 with TRBJ2-3; TRBD2 matches at 7 bases. Germline CDR1 and CDR2: SGHTA and FQGTGA. CDR3 length: 14 residues. J gave up 4 bases and V 5 bases, and 6 bases lay outside the gene matches. In DNA form, the CDR3 reads TGTGCCAGCAGCCGTGGGGGGGTCGCAGATACGCAGTATTTT. This translates into CASSRGGVADTQYF.

The chain carries TRBV7-9 and TRBJ2-3; 14 bases are shared with TRBD2. Germline lookup yields CDR1 SEHNR and CDR2 FQNEAQ (reference sequence). The length of the CDR3 is 17 residues. V was clipped by 4 bases and J by 5 bases; unmatched bases: 8. The CDR3 bases are TGTGCCAGCAGCTCCCGGACTAGCGGGGGGCAGCAAGATACGCAGTATTTT. Its translation is CASSSRTSGGQQDTQYF.

The sample holds a few counts of this clone. The chain employs TRBV2 and TRBJ2-2; maybe TRBD1 (6 bases). V was trimmed by 6 bases and J by 3 bases, leaving 11 bases between them. Germline CDR1 is SNHLY and CDR2 is FYNNEI. This CDR3 has 14 residues. The CDR3 sequence is CASSIGQHTGELFF. As DNA, the CDR3 is TGTGCCAGCAGCATTGGACAGCACACCGGGGAGCTGTTTTTT.

The chain has TRBV19 and TRBJ2-2, with D perhaps TRBD1 or TRBD2 (6 bases each). Trimming took 7 bases from V and 4 from J, leaving 16 bases between them. The CDR3 spans 15 residues. Germline V gene data show CDR1 as LNHDA and CDR2 as SQIVND (reference sequence). The CDR3 region is CASKGGGVFTGELFF. In DNA, the CDR3 is TGTGCCAGTAAGGGGGGCGGGGTGTTCACCGGGGAGCTGTTTTTT.

The chain has TRBV7-3 and TRBJ1-1; D unresolved. This CDR3 contains 14 residues. Germline V gene data show CDR1 as SGHTA and CDR2 as FQGTGA. V lost 0 bases and J 1 base, leaving 6 bases between the germline ends. The CDR3 DNA reads as TGTGCCAGCAGCTTAACAGGAGGGAACACTGAAGCTTTCTTT. Translated: CASSLTGGNTEAFF.

This chain joins TRBV6-5 and TRBJ1-5; 9 positions agree with TRBD1. V gave up 3 bases and J gave up 7 bases; unmatched junction bases: 7. The CDR3 spans 15 residues. Germline V lookup: CDR1 MNHEY, CDR2 SVGAGI. DNA for the CDR3: TGTGCCAGCAGTTATGGGGACAGGGTTTCCCAGCCCCAGCATTTT. Its protein product is CASSYGDRVSQPQHF.

In this sample, this clone turned up once. V and J are TRBV5-5 and TRBJ1-2; a possible D gene is TRBD1 (5 bases). V lost 2 bases to trimming and J lost 0 bases, with 8 bases between them. This CDR3 is built from 14 residues. The germline V gene has CDR1 SGHKS and CDR2 YYEKEE (reference sequence). CDR3 sequence (DNA): TGTGCCAGCAGCTTAGCGACAGCTAACTATGGCTACACCTTC. This translates into CASSLATANYGYTF.

V is TRBV10-3 and J is TRBJ1-5; D uncertain. Per germline, CDR1 ENHRY and CDR2 SYGVKD. V was trimmed by 5 bases and J by 1 base, leaving 9 bases between them. There are 14 residues in the CDR3. The CDR3 DNA reads TGTGCCATCAGTCGGGGAGCGAGCAATCAGCCCCAGCATTTT. Translation gives CAISRGASNQPQHF.

A few counts support this clone. This rearrangement joins TRBV6-1 to TRBJ2-7, with 7 bases that match TRBD1. J lost 4 bases, V lost 6 bases, and 9 bases had no gene match. The CDR3 runs 14 residues. The germline CDR1 and CDR2 sequences are MNHNS and SASEGT. Here the CDR3 DNA reads TGTGCCAGCAGCCCAGGGGGTGGGGGTTACGAGCAGTACTTC. It specifies CASSPGGGGYEQYF.

CDR3 nucleotide sequence: TGTGCCTGGAGTGTAGGGCCGGGTGGCTACACCTTC. Translation gives CAWSVGPGGYTF. The chain has TRBV30 and TRBJ1-2; D is unclear. Trimming stripped 0 bases from V and 7 bases from J, with 9 bases between. The CDR3 has 12 residues. The germline V gene has CDR1 GTSNPN and CDR2 SVGIG (reference sequence).

V is TRBV29-1 and J is TRBJ1-3; D is ambiguous. The CDR3 is 10 amino acids. Per germline, CDR1 SQVTM and CDR2 ANQGSEA. The V end lost 4 bases, the J end lost 6 bases, and 4 bases lay between the germline ends. CDR3 bases: TGCAGCGTTGCTCAAAACACCATATATTTT. It is translated as CSVAQNTIYF.

The V gene is TRBV2, the J gene TRBJ1-4; tentatively, D is TRBD1 (5 bases). Per the germline V gene, CDR1 is SNHLY and CDR2 is FYNNEI. V lost 4 bases and J lost 4, with 13 bases in between. This CDR3 is built from 15 residues. This CDR3 reads CASSGPGRLNEKLFF. The CDR3 nucleotides are TGTGCCAGCAGTGGGCCGGGACGGCTTAATGAAAAACTGTTTTTT.

The sample holds a few counts of this clone. The chain is built from TRBV5-1 and TRBJ2-5; 9 nucleotides line up with TRBD1. CDR1 is SGHRS, CDR2 YFSETQ, per germline. Trimming took 4 bases from V and 5 from J; bases not matched to a gene: 6. The CDR3 runs 14 residues. The DNA for the CDR3 is TGCGCCAGCAGCCCTGGACAGGGGAGGGAGACCCAGTACTTC. This gives the protein CASSPGQGRETQYF.

This chain connects TRBV11-3 to TRBJ2-7; tentatively, D is TRBD2 (5 bases). From germline, CDR1 is SGHNT and CDR2 YENEEA. The CDR3 length is 14 residues. The V end lost 5 bases, the J end lost 4 bases, and 15 bases lay between the germline ends. The CDR3 DNA reads TGTGCCAGCAGCGCAACCCGGTGGGAGTACGAGCAGTACTTC. Encoded protein: CASSATRWEYEQYF.

The rearrangement links TRBV6-1 to TRBJ1-4; 8 bases are a match to TRBD1. CDR3 size: 16 residues. CDR1 MNHNS and CDR2 SASEGT come from the germline V gene. V was clipped by 4 bases and J by 4 bases; unmatched bases: 8. CDR3 nucleotides: TGTGCCAGCAGTGTGGGCAGGGGGCAGGGTAATGAAAAACTGTTTTTT. Translating gives CASSVGRGQGNEKLFF.

The V gene is TRBV6-5, the J gene TRBJ2-5; perhaps TRBD1 as D (5 bases). V was pared by 9 bases and J by 2 bases, with 13 bases between. Germline assignment: CDR1 MNHEY and CDR2 SVGAGI. The CDR3 contains 13 residues. The CDR3 coding sequence is TGTGCCAGTATAACAGGTGTACAAGAGACCCAGTACTTC. Amino acids: CASITGVQETQYF.

V and J are TRBV21-1 and TRBJ1-2; no DNA check was done on the table's D call, TRBD1. TRBV21-1 is designated a pseudogene. The CDR3 is 13 residues long. The CDR3 DNA reads TGTGCCAGCCGAGGGACAGATAACTATGGCTACACCTTC. Translation: CASRGTDNYGYTF.

This sequence joins TRBV30 and TRBJ2-7; TRBD1 aligns across 12 bases. The J segment lost 5 bases and the V segment lost 2 bases, leaving 4 bases of the junction unmatched. Germline V lookup: CDR1 GTSNPN, CDR2 SVGIG (reference sequence). The CDR3 totals 14 residues. CDR3 bases: TGTGCCTGGAGTTGGGGACAGGGGGCCCACGAGCAGTACTTC. It translates to CAWSWGQGAHEQYF.

CDR3 residues: CASSPGLLLSSYNEQFF. The CDR3 nucleotides read TGTGCCAGCTCACCGGGACTTCTCCTCAGCTCCTACAATGAGCAGTTCTTC. The gene calls are TRBV18 and TRBJ2-1, with D possibly being TRBD2 (6 bases). With 3 bases removed from V and 0 bases from J, the gap between germline ends came to 15 bases. The CDR3 runs to 17 residues. Germline CDR1 and CDR2: KGHSH and LQKENI. The variable domain in full, with the rest retrieved from reference TRBV18 and TRBJ2-1, is NAGVMQNPRHLVRRRGQEARLRCSPMKGHSHVYWYRQLPEEGLKFMVYLQKENIIDESGMPKERFSAEFPKEGPSILRIQQVVRGDSAAYFCASSPGLLLSSYNEQFFGPGTRLTVL.

V and J are TRBV9 and TRBJ2-7; D gene uncertain. The CDR3 contains 13 residues. V was shortened by 0 bases and J by 3 bases, with 7 bases between the two germline ends. Germline V lookup: CDR1 SGDLS, CDR2 YYNGEE. The CDR3 coding sequence is TGTGCCAGCAGCGTAGACCCGGGCTACGAGCAGTACTTC. Protein product: CASSVDPGYEQYF.

The chain uses TRBV25-1 and TRBJ1-1; D is ambiguous. This CDR3 contains 13 residues. Trimming removed 8 bases at V and 0 bases at J, with 10 bases between. From germline, CDR1 is MGHDK and CDR2 SYGVNS. CDR3 nucleotide sequence: TGTGCCAGCCGACCCGACATGAACACTGAAGCTTTCTTT. Its protein product is CASRPDMNTEAFF.

The chain joins TRBV5-8 to TRBJ1-5, with 7 nucleotides matching TRBD1. This CDR3 is 16 amino acids long. CDR1 is SGHTS, CDR2 YDEGEE, per germline. Trimming at V came to 0 bases and at J to 5 bases, leaving 8 bases not matched to a gene. The CDR3 DNA is TGTGCCAGCAGCTTGGATGGGACAGTACGGCATCAGCCCCAGCATTTT. Encoded protein: CASSLDGTVRHQPQHF.